This T cell receptor beta chain comes out of a study of metastatic and nonmetastatic thyroid tumors. The CDR3 is made up of 15 amino acids. The ends lost 3 bases at V and 5 bases at J; junction bases unmatched: 8. CDR1 is LNHDA and CDR2 is SQIVND in the germline V gene (reference sequence). TCRdb re-analyzed the PCR reads using MiXCR. The sample has 35,000 to 40,000 clones; less than 20% are singletons. Ahead of thyroid surgery, no patient had received treatment of any kind. This clone was observed at least ten times. This clonotype originated in a female donor with papillary thyroid cancer or a benign thyroid nodule (not recorded which). Some clones in this sample may be carry-over from other donors' samples. The chain joins TRBV19 to TRBJ1-1; 8 bases fit TRBD1. The sample consisted of tumor tissue. The CDR3: CASSIVGQGGTEAFF. CDR3 coding DNA: TGTGCCAGTAGTATCGTTGGACAGGGAGGGACTGAAGCTTTCTTT.